Below, one TCR beta chain is given with its context. This entry belongs to a study of blood T cell repertoires in COVID-19. The CDR3 has 15 amino acids. Germline V CDR1 and CDR2: SGHTA, FQGTGA. The V segment lost 6 bases and the J segment 1 base; nucleotides outside the gene matches: 5. Here immunoSEQ multiplex PCR was the method, and the copy in TCRdb shows in-frame clones only, minus some. The sample lists tens of thousands of clones, around 78% occurring once. The sequencing sample was made of peripheral blood. This clonotype was obtained from a human donor in a cohort sampled during active COVID-19. The chain couples TRBV7-3 to TRBJ2-5; 10 positions match TRBD2. CDR3 nucleotides: TGTGCCAGCAGTATAGCGGGAGGACTCCAAGAGACCCAGTACTTC. It translates to CASSIAGGLQETQYF.